This T cell receptor beta chain emerged from a study of liver allograft versus peripheral blood T cells. Study-level background: Blood and transplanted-liver T cell receptor repertoires from recipients were compared. Overall study results and limits: The authors reported that T cell receptor repertoires inside liver allografts differed from those in peripheral blood.

This clonotype was observed a few times. Its antigen is unknown. One entry per CDR3 protein, called by TCRdb with MiXCR from the reads. The sample consists of thousands of distinct CDR3 sequences, roughly 20% of them appearing once. V shed 5 bases and J shed 6 bases, with 26 bases lying between them. CDR1 SEHNR and CDR2 FQNEAQ come from the germline V gene (reference sequence). The CDR3 loop spans 18 amino acids. The receptor's source is a human patient who had a liver transplant. Some of the T cells may derive from the graft donor. The chain uses TRBV7-9 and TRBJ2-1; TRBD2 is a possible D gene (6 bases). The CDR3 sequence: CASSPTTGLTIPGNEQFF. DNA of the CDR3: TGTGCCAGCAGCCCCACTACCGGACTAACAATTCCTGGCAATGAGCAGTTCTTC.